The 27 T cell receptor beta chains below come from one sample, sequenced in a study of T cells in Graves' hyperthyroidism and ophthalmopathy. There were TCR beta CDR3 regions amplified from RNA transcripts. RT-PCR in the first round (using the HTBI primer set) targeted the TCR CDR3. In TCRdb, the multiplex PCR reads were re-called with MiXCR into one record per CDR3 protein. Of approximately 870,000 distinct CDR3 sequences listed, roughly 37% are singletons. Sequenced input: blood. All receptors derive from a man younger than 35 with Graves' hyperthyroidism.

Notes on this clonotype: A read error may explain this, as a much larger clone is one base away. The rearrangement uses TRBV20-1 and TRBJ2-5, with D perhaps matching TRBD1 (6 bases). V was clipped by 1 base and J by 2 bases, with 11 bases between them. CDR1 DFQATT and CDR2 SNEGSKA come from the germline V gene (reference sequence). This CDR3 is 14 amino acids long. The CDR3 loop reads CSARGGDKQETQYF. As DNA, the CDR3 is TGCAGTGCTAGAGGAGGGGACAAGCAAGAGACCCAGTACTTC.

This clonotype was counted only a few times. V usage is TRBV24-1 and J usage is TRBJ2-1; D may be TRBD2 (7 bases). V was pared by 4 bases and J by 9 bases, with 12 bases between. Germline V gene data show CDR1 as KGHDR and CDR2 as SFDVKD. The CDR3 has 13 residues. The CDR3 DNA reads TGTGCCACCAGTGACGGGGGGCGAGGTGAGCAGTTCTTC. It codes for CATSDGGRGEQFF.

This clonotype was observed a few times. The chain is built from TRBV12-3 or TRBV12-4 and TRBJ1-1; TRBD1 might be the D (6 bases). The CDR3 covers 13 residues. V lost 2 bases, J lost 8 bases, and 12 bases lay in between. The CDR3 reads CASSLRGAHEAFF. CDR3 DNA: TGTGCCAGCAGTTTAAGGGGGGCTCACGAAGCTTTCTTT.

This clonotype was seen at least ten times. This chain joins TRBV29-1 and TRBJ1-4; perhaps TRBD1 as D (5 bases). The germline V gene has CDR1 SQVTM and CDR2 ANQGSEA. The CDR3 extends over 13 amino acids. Trimming removed 7 bases from V and 5 bases from J, with 14 bases in between. CDR3 loop: CSARDAWNEKLFF. The CDR3 DNA sequence: TGCAGCGCCCGGGACGCATGGAATGAAAAACTGTTTTTT.

Only one count was recorded for this clonotype. The chain combines TRBV11-1 with TRBJ2-7; possibly TRBD2 for D (6 bases). Germline V CDR1 and CDR2: SGHAT, FQDESV (reference sequence). The V gene lost 2 bases and the J gene lost 0 bases, with 14 bases spanning the gap. The CDR3 extends over 16 amino acids. The CDR3 sequence is CASSLYRGGNSYEQYF. CDR3 in DNA: TGTGCCAGCAGCTTATACAGAGGCGGGAACTCCTACGAGCAGTACTTC.

J is TRBJ2-2 and V is TRBV7-3; D not certain. The V and J ends lost 5 bases and 6 bases respectively, with 13 bases between them. The germline CDR1 and CDR2 sequences are SGHTA and FQGTGA. This CDR3 spans 14 amino acids. The CDR3 region has the DNA TGTGCCAGCAGCCGGATGTTGGGGTCCGGGGAGCTGTTTTTT. Its protein is CASSRMLGSGELFF.

As regards this clonotype: Sequence at one end of the junction differs from germline and may be a read error. The chain carries TRBV2 and TRBJ1-4, with D hard to call. CDR3 length: 14 amino acids. Germline V gene sequence: CDR1 SNHLY, CDR2 FYNNEI. The CDR3 bases are TGTGCCGGCAGCCGCTACGGTGGAAATGAAAAACTGTTTTTT. It encodes CAGSRYGGNEKLFF. The full variable domain, rest sourced from reference TRBV2 and TRBJ1-4, is EPEVTQTPSHQVTQMGQEVILRCVPISNHLYFYWYRQILGQKVEFLVSFYNNEISEKSEIFDDQFSVERPDGSNFTLKIRSTKLEDSAMYFCAGSRYGGNEKLFFGSGTQLSVL.

This clonotype was detected ten times or more. For the CDR3, the DNA is TGTGCCAGCAGCCCCAATGACAGGCAAGAGACCCAGTACTTC. Protein: CASSPNDRQETQYF. The genes are TRBV9 and TRBJ2-5, with D perhaps TRBD1 (6 bases). Deletions cut 4 bases from V and 2 bases from J, with 12 bases between. Germline loops: CDR1 SGDLS, CDR2 YYNGEE. This CDR3 has 14 amino acids.

This clonotype has more than one count but fewer than ten. The chain links TRBV5-4 to TRBJ1-6, with D possibly TRBD1 on 6 matching bases. The V and J ends lost 0 bases and 4 bases respectively, with 11 bases between them. CDR3 length: 16 amino acids. The germline CDR1 and CDR2 sequences are SGHNT and YYREEE (reference sequence). The CDR3 region has the DNA TGTGCCAGCAGCTTGGATGTCGGACAGTATAATTCACCCCTCCACTTT. It yields the protein CASSLDVGQYNSPLHF. Drawing the rest from reference TRBV5-4 and TRBJ1-6, the complete variable domain is ETGVTQSPTHLIKTRGQQVTLRCSSQSGHNTVSWYQQALGQGPQFIFQYYREEENGRGNFPPRFSGLQFPNYSSELNVNALELDDSALYLCASSLDVGQYNSPLHFGNGTRLTVT.

The chain combines TRBV19 with TRBJ1-6; D possibly corresponds to TRBD1 (5 bases). Between the trimmed V and J ends, which lost 9 bases and 7 bases, there was a span of 19 bases. Germline V gene sequence: CDR1 LNHDA, CDR2 SQIVND (reference sequence). This CDR3 is built from 15 residues. CDR3 loop: CASSYSRGGNSPLHF. CDR3 nucleotide sequence: TGTGCCAGCAGCTACTCAAGGGGCGGGAATTCACCCCTCCACTTT.

The chain employs TRBV6-1 and TRBJ1-6, with TRBD1 identical over 7 bases. Germline CDR1 reads MNHNS; CDR2 reads SASEGT. V was clipped by 5 bases and J by 7 bases; unmatched bases: 11. The CDR3 has 16 amino acids. Here the CDR3 DNA reads TGTGCCAGCAGTTACTCGAGGGACAGCTCAAATTCACCCCTCCACTTT. Protein: CASSYSRDSSNSPLHF.

Concerning this clonotype: A clone one base away is much larger, so this may be a read error. The rearrangement joins TRBV2 to TRBJ1-3, with D unclear. Deletions cut 7 bases from V and 2 bases from J, with 12 bases between. The CDR3 is made up of 14 amino acids. CDR1 and CDR2 from the germline V gene are SNHLY and FYNNEI. CDR3 nucleotide sequence: TGTGCCAGCACTCTCGGAGAGGCTGGAAACACCATATATTTT. Protein sequence: CASTLGEAGNTIYF.

V and J are TRBV7-9 and TRBJ2-7, with TRBD2 matching 13 bases. Trimming took 7 bases from V and 7 from J; bases not matched to a gene: 13. From germline, CDR1 is SEHNR and CDR2 FQNEAQ (reference sequence). This CDR3 is 16 amino acids long. The CDR3: CASTRLAGGPSGEQYF. The CDR3 DNA reads as TGTGCCAGCACCAGACTAGCGGGAGGCCCCTCGGGGGAGCAGTACTTC.

Regarding this clonotype: With a much larger clone just one base away, this may be a read error. The chain carries TRBV29-1 and TRBJ2-5; 7 bases align to TRBD2. This CDR3 has 14 residues. In germline, CDR1 is SQVTM, CDR2 ANQGSEA. V gave up 2 bases and J gave up 5 bases; unmatched junction bases: 8. CDR3 residues: CSVEREAGLETQYF. CDR3 nucleotides: TGCAGCGTTGAAAGGGAAGCGGGATTGGAGACCCAGTACTTC.

This clonotype was detected many times. The J gene is TRBJ2-7, the V gene TRBV7-2; a possible D gene is TRBD1 (6 bases). This CDR3 has 15 amino acids. Trimming removed 1 base from V and 3 bases from J, with 13 bases in between. Germline lookup yields CDR1 SGHTA and CDR2 FQGNSA. The CDR3 protein is CASSLVDSLNYEQYF. DNA for the CDR3: TGTGCCAGCAGCTTAGTGGACAGTCTAAACTACGAGCAGTACTTC.

The chain couples TRBV20-1 to TRBJ2-7, with D perhaps matching TRBD2 (5 bases). V lost 0 bases to trimming and J lost 0 bases, with 18 bases between them. Looked up from germline, CDR1 is DFQATT and CDR2 is SNEGSKA (reference sequence). The CDR3 is made up of 17 amino acids. CDR3 DNA sequence: TGCAGTGCTAGAGATCTCCTAGGACTGAAGAGCTCCTACGAGCAGTACTTC. Amino acid sequence: CSARDLLGLKSSYEQYF.

The genes are TRBV20-1 and TRBJ1-2; 7 bases match TRBD1. The CDR3 extends over 14 amino acids. Per the germline V gene, CDR1 is DFQATT and CDR2 is SNEGSKA (reference sequence). J gave up 1 base and V 5 bases, and 7 bases lay outside the gene matches. CDR3 nucleotide sequence: TGCAGTGCTCGGGACAGCGGGTATAACTATGGCTACACCTTC. Translating it yields CSARDSGYNYGYTF.

With regard to this clonotype: A read error is possible here, since a much larger clone lies one base away. The chain joins TRBV2 to TRBJ2-5, with a tentative D call TRBD2 (6 bases). The CDR3 extends over 13 amino acids. Trimming cost V 8 bases and J 1 base, with 11 bases left between them. Germline values: CDR1 SNHLY, CDR2 FYNNEI. The CDR3 loop is CASERVVQETQYF. Written as DNA, the CDR3 is TGTGCCAGCGAGCGGGTGGTCCAAGAGACCCAGTACTTC.

As concerns this clonotype: A much larger clone differs by one base, so this may be a read error. The chain joins TRBV7-9 to TRBJ1-1; D remains unclear. Trimming removed 2 bases at V and 4 bases at J, with 17 bases between. Germline CDR1 reads SEHNR; CDR2 reads FQNEAQ (reference sequence). The CDR3 spans 16 residues. The CDR3 DNA sequence: TGTGCCAGCAGCTTACGTCGGAGCAGGACGAGCACTGAAGCTTTCTTT. Translation gives CASSLRRSRTSTEAFF.

V usage is TRBV12-3 or TRBV12-4 and J usage is TRBJ1-2; D remains unclear. The CDR3 is 14 amino acids. Trimming pared 4 bases from V and 6 bases from J, leaving 15 bases between. CDR3 in DNA: TGTGCCAGCAGTTCCCGCGGGATAGATAATGGCTACACCTTC. As protein: CASSSRGIDNGYTF.

About this clonotype: Possible read error: a much larger clone is one base away. The chain uses TRBV7-3 and TRBJ2-7; perhaps TRBD2 as D (5 bases). CDR1 SGHTA and CDR2 FQGTGA come from the germline V gene. V lost 2 bases, J lost 5 bases, and 10 bases lay in between. This CDR3 has 13 amino acids. DNA of the CDR3: TGTGCCAGCAGCTTACCCGGACTCAACGAGCAGTACTTC. It codes for CASSLPGLNEQYF.

CDR3 in DNA: TGTGCCAGCAGTGTGGCGGGGGTTGGAGATACGCAGTATTTT. As protein: CASSVAGVGDTQYF. This chain links TRBV2 with TRBJ2-3; 7 bases agree with TRBD2. Germline V lookup: CDR1 SNHLY, CDR2 FYNNEI. Trimming cost V 4 bases and J 5 bases; bases outside gene matches: 6. CDR3 length: 14 residues.

This clonotype was seen more than once but under ten times. The chain combines TRBV6-6 with TRBJ2-5; perhaps TRBD1 as D (6 bases). Trimming removed 4 bases at V and 2 bases at J, with 14 bases between. The germline V gene encodes CDR1 MNHNY and CDR2 SVGAGI (reference sequence). This CDR3 has 15 residues. CDR3 sequence: CASSFSRDTQETQYF. The DNA of the CDR3 is TGTGCCAGCAGTTTCTCCCGGGACACACAAGAGACCCAGTACTTC.

As concerns this clonotype: The junction shows a germline mismatch at one end, possibly a read error. The chain is built from TRBV7-7 and TRBJ2-5; 9 nucleotides agree with TRBD1. CDR3 size: 14 residues. Per the germline V gene, CDR1 is SSHAT and CDR2 is FNYEAQ (reference sequence). This CDR3 reads CASSYGQGIETQYF. The CDR3 nucleotides read TGTGCTAGCAGCTACGGACAGGGGATAGAGACCCAGTACTTC.

This sequence joins TRBV7-9 and TRBJ1-4, with no clear D. Germline loops: CDR1 SEHNR, CDR2 FQNEAQ (reference sequence). CDR3 length: 15 amino acids. V was trimmed by 5 bases and J by 5 bases, leaving 15 bases between them. The CDR3 loop reads CASSPRTGANEKLFF. DNA of the CDR3: TGTGCCAGCAGCCCCAGGACCGGTGCAAATGAAAAACTGTTTTTT.

This clonotype was seen ten or more times. This chain uses TRBV7-2 with TRBJ2-7; tentatively, D is TRBD2 (6 bases). The germline V gene encodes CDR1 SGHTA and CDR2 FQGNSA. Trimming took 5 bases from V and 0 from J, leaving 11 bases between them. The CDR3 spans 14 residues. The DNA of the CDR3 is TGTGCCAGCAGCGTGGACGGGAGCTCCTACGAGCAGTACTTC. It specifies CASSVDGSSYEQYF.

The chain employs TRBV4-1 and TRBJ1-2; D might be TRBD1 (6 bases). Germline lookup yields CDR1 MGHRA and CDR2 YSYEKL. The CDR3 covers 16 residues. V lost 1 base, J lost 6 bases, and 18 bases lay in between. The chain's CDR3 is CASSQALFLQGNGYTF. The DNA for the CDR3 is TGCGCCAGCAGCCAAGCACTATTCCTCCAGGGGAATGGCTACACCTTC.